Below, one TCR beta chain is given with its context. The entry originates in a study of blood T cell repertoires in COVID-19. Which cohort a participant joined came from the clinical history participants gave. Measured with immunoSEQ multiplex PCR; TCRdb has only the in-frame clones, and not every one. The sample comprises some 170,000 clones, roughly 90% of which are singletons, and 1% to 1.5% rests with the top ten. The V segment lost 5 bases and the J segment 3 bases; nucleotides outside the gene matches: 2. CDR1 and CDR2 (germline): MGHRA, YSYEKL. There are 14 residues in the CDR3. The TCR originated in a human donor with acute COVID-19. The donor label of this sample is uncertain. Sequenced material: PBMCs or T cells enriched from blood (not recorded which). V is TRBV4-1 and J is TRBJ2-7; 12 bases align to TRBD2. For the CDR3, the DNA is TGCGCCAGCAGCGCGGGACTAGCGGGCTACGAGCAGTACTTC. Translating it yields CASSAGLAGYEQYF.